The 32 T cell receptor beta chains presented below share a single source sample, sequenced in a study of CD8 T cells in Susac syndrome. Random hexamers primed reverse transcription of about 0.5 to 1 ug RNA. MiXCR, applied by TCRdb to the immunoSEQ multiplex PCR reads, yields one record per CDR3 protein. The profile shows around 46,000 distinct CDR3 sequences, 80% to 95% of them singletons. Sequencing used CD8+ T cells from PBMCs. The source is a human donor in good health.

This sequence joins TRBV19 and TRBJ1-1; 8 bases match TRBD1. Germline CDR1 LNHDA, CDR2 SQIVND (reference sequence). J lost 5 bases, V lost 8 bases, and 16 bases had no gene match. The CDR3 consists of 16 residues. Written as DNA, the CDR3 is TGTGCCAGTCGCGACAGGGGACGGGGAGTCCGGACTGAAGCTTTCTTT. This encodes CASRDRGRGVRTEAFF.

The chain recombines TRBV4-1 with TRBJ2-5; 12 positions match TRBD2. CDR1 MGHRA and CDR2 YSYEKL come from the germline V gene. After removal of 0 bases from V and 0 bases from J, the junction contained 5 bases not matched to a gene. The CDR3 runs to 18 residues. The CDR3 loop is CASSQDWTSGIYQETQYF. The CDR3 DNA reads as TGCGCCAGCAGCCAAGATTGGACTAGCGGGATTTACCAAGAGACCCAGTACTTC.

This sequence joins TRBV19 and TRBJ1-1; D gene ambiguous. V was clipped by 2 bases and J by 4 bases, with 11 bases between them. The CDR3 contains 14 residues. Germline V lookup: CDR1 LNHDA, CDR2 SQIVND (reference sequence). The CDR3 is CASSISSASTEAFF. CDR3 DNA: TGTGCCAGTAGTATAAGCTCGGCCAGCACTGAAGCTTTCTTT.

The V and J genes are TRBV14 and TRBJ1-1, with D uncertain. V gave up 4 bases and J gave up 7 bases, with 19 bases separating them. Looked up from germline, CDR1 is SGHDN and CDR2 is FVKESK. The CDR3 totals 15 residues. CDR3 DNA: TGTGCCAGCAGCCGCGTGCTCGAATCGATCTATGAAGCTTTCTTT. Its translation: CASSRVLESIYEAFF.

The V and J genes are TRBV18 and TRBJ1-1, with a possible D match to TRBD1 (5 bases). V lost 0 bases and J 0 bases, leaving 8 bases between the germline ends. Germline CDR1 and CDR2: KGHSH and LQKENI. The CDR3 loop spans 15 amino acids. The CDR3 nucleotides read TGTGCCAGCTCACCACCTCCGGGGCTGAACACTGAAGCTTTCTTT. Its protein product is CASSPPPGLNTEAFF.

This chain links TRBV7-9 with TRBJ1-1; maybe TRBD1 (5 bases). V lost 7 bases and J 8 bases, leaving 14 bases between the germline ends. Germline V CDR1 and CDR2: SEHNR, FQNEAQ (reference sequence). This CDR3 region has 12 residues. The CDR3 DNA sequence: TGTGCCAGCATCTCAGGGTCTAGGGAAGCTTTCTTT. Its translation: CASISGSREAFF.

This chain links TRBV20-1 with TRBJ1-2; no definite D call. The CDR3 length is 12 residues. Between the trimmed V and J ends, which lost 3 bases and 3 bases, there was a span of 8 bases. Germline assignment: CDR1 DFQATT and CDR2 SNEGSKA (reference sequence). The CDR3 is CSARVGDYGYTF. The CDR3 nucleotides read TGCAGTGCTAGGGTTGGTGACTATGGCTACACCTTC.

The chain employs TRBV12-3 or TRBV12-4 and TRBJ1-5; a weak D match, TRBD1 (5 bases). V shed 3 bases and J shed 1 base, with 7 bases lying between them. This CDR3 spans 14 amino acids. The CDR3 protein is CASSFGGSNQPQHF. CDR3 coding DNA: TGTGCCAGCAGTTTTGGGGGGAGCAATCAGCCCCAGCATTTT.

The chain employs TRBV7-2 and TRBJ1-5, with D perhaps matching TRBD1 (5 bases). CDR1 and CDR2 from the germline V gene are SGHTA and FQGNSA. The length of the CDR3 is 15 residues. The V and J ends lost 1 base and 7 bases respectively, with 14 bases between them. The CDR3 region has the DNA TGTGCCAGCAGCTTAGACGGGCAGAGGGACCAGCCCCAGCATTTT. It codes for CASSLDGQRDQPQHF.

V is TRBV20-1 and J is TRBJ1-1; 8 nucleotides line up with TRBD1. The CDR3 contains 14 residues. Germline V gene sequence: CDR1 DFQATT, CDR2 SNEGSKA (reference sequence). J gave up 5 bases and V 5 bases, and 10 bases lay outside the gene matches. In nucleotides, the CDR3 is TGCAGTGCTTACCTTACAGGGGGAGGTACTGAAGCTTTCTTT. This gives the protein CSAYLTGGGTEAFF.

This chain joins TRBV14 and TRBJ2-7; 12 bases match TRBD1. The CDR3 extends over 15 amino acids. In germline, CDR1 is SGHDN, CDR2 FVKESK. The ends lost 3 bases at V and 3 bases at J; junction bases unmatched: 3. DNA for the CDR3: TGTGCCAGCAGCCAGGGACAGGGGGCTTTCTACGAGCAGTACTTC. This sequence encodes CASSQGQGAFYEQYF.

This clonotype occurred once. The genes are TRBV7-9 and TRBJ2-7; D gene uncertain. V was shortened by 4 bases and J by 0 bases, with 10 bases between the two germline ends. The CDR3 extends over 14 amino acids. Per germline, CDR1 SEHNR and CDR2 FQNEAQ (reference sequence). The chain's CDR3 is CASSSSRSSYEQYF. Written as DNA, the CDR3 is TGTGCCAGCAGCTCCTCCAGGAGCTCCTACGAGCAGTACTTC.

This sequence joins TRBV5-1 and TRBJ1-1; 9 bases map to TRBD1. Trimming cost V 4 bases and J 0 bases; bases outside gene matches: 7. The CDR3 has 16 amino acids. Per the germline V gene, CDR1 is SGHRS and CDR2 is YFSETQ. The CDR3 spells CASSEGTGPMNTEAFF. CDR3 coding DNA: TGCGCCAGCAGCGAAGGGACAGGGCCCATGAACACTGAAGCTTTCTTT. Together with reference TRBV5-1 and TRBJ1-1, the CDR3 gives the full variable domain: KAGVTQTPRYLIKTRGQQVTLSCSPISGHRSVSWYQQTPGQGLQFLFEYFSETQRNKGNFPGRFSGRQFSNSRSEMNVSTLELGDSALYLCASSEGTGPMNTEAFFGQGTRLTVV.

This clonotype was seen once. The chain has TRBV2 and TRBJ1-4, with D possibly matching TRBD1 (6 bases). This CDR3 is 16 amino acids long. CDR1 is SNHLY, CDR2 FYNNEI, per germline. V lost 2 bases, J lost 1 base, and 11 bases lay in between. CDR3 region: CASSESRGVTNEKLFF. The CDR3 DNA sequence: TGTGCCAGCAGTGAATCCAGGGGAGTAACTAATGAAAAACTGTTTTTT.

The rearrangement joins TRBV7-6 to TRBJ2-1; a weak D match, TRBD2 (6 bases). The CDR3 totals 16 residues. V was pared by 4 bases and J by 4 bases, with 17 bases between. The germline gives CDR1 SGHVS, CDR2 FNYEAQ. The CDR3, as DNA: TGTGCCAGCAGCTACCTCTTAGGCGGGATGTACAATGAGCAGTTCTTC. It encodes CASSYLLGGMYNEQFF.

CDR3 protein: CASMSKQNYGYTF. CDR3 coding DNA: TGTGCCAGTATGAGCAAGCAGAACTATGGCTACACCTTC. The V gene is TRBV19, the J gene TRBJ1-2; no clear D. With 7 bases removed from V and 2 bases from J, the gap between germline ends came to 11 bases. Germline lookup yields CDR1 LNHDA and CDR2 SQIVND (reference sequence). The CDR3 contains 13 residues.

The J gene is TRBJ1-2, the V gene TRBV19, with D maybe TRBD1 (5 bases). The germline V gene encodes CDR1 LNHDA and CDR2 SQIVND (reference sequence). V lost 6 bases, J lost 2 bases, and 13 bases lay in between. The CDR3 spans 14 residues. The CDR3 spells CASSESEGNYGYTF. The CDR3 DNA follows: TGTGCCAGTAGCGAATCGGAGGGGAACTATGGCTACACCTTC.

This sequence joins TRBV7-9 and TRBJ2-2; no reliable D call. The germline V and J ends were trimmed by 4 bases and 4 bases, with 16 bases remaining between them. Germline values: CDR1 SEHNR, CDR2 FQNEAQ (reference sequence). The CDR3 consists of 16 residues. DNA for the CDR3: TGTGCCAGCAGCTCCCCCGGTCGAGAGTTCACCGGGGAGCTGTTTTTT. Amino acids: CASSSPGREFTGELFF.

V gene TRBV5-1 combines with J gene TRBJ2-1, with 9 bases fitting TRBD2. The CDR3 is made up of 16 amino acids. The V gene's germline CDR1 is SGHRS and CDR2 YFSETQ. The V and J ends lost 0 bases and 3 bases, in that order; junction bases with no gene match: 4. The CDR3 is CASSLELSGSYNEQFF. CDR3 DNA: TGCGCCAGCAGCTTGGAACTTAGCGGGAGCTACAATGAGCAGTTCTTC.

The chain has TRBV29-1 and TRBJ2-2, with D uncertain. This CDR3 comprises 14 residues. Between the trimmed V and J ends, which lost 0 bases and 6 bases, there was a span of 11 bases. Germline V gene data show CDR1 as SQVTM and CDR2 as ANQGSEA. The CDR3 protein is CSVEDLGLAGELFF. The CDR3 bases are TGCAGCGTTGAAGATTTAGGGTTGGCCGGGGAGCTGTTTTTT.

The J gene is TRBJ2-7, the V gene TRBV5-6, with 7 bases matching TRBD1. Losses at the gene ends were 3 bases for V and 5 bases for J; bases not matched to a gene: 8. Germline CDR1 reads SGHDT; CDR2 reads YYEEEE. CDR3 length: 14 residues. The CDR3 bases are TGTGCCAGCAGCTCCACAGGGGTTGTCCACGAGCAGTACTTC. It is translated as CASSSTGVVHEQYF.

This clonotype was detected a few times. The rearrangement links TRBV7-9 to TRBJ2-1; D unresolved. With 5 bases removed from V and 3 bases from J, the gap between germline ends came to 14 bases. From germline, CDR1 is SEHNR and CDR2 FQNEAQ (reference sequence). This CDR3 has 15 residues. In DNA form, the CDR3 reads TGTGCCAGCAGCGACCGACTCGGCGTCTACAATGAGCAGTTCTTC. This encodes CASSDRLGVYNEQFF.

The chain carries TRBV10-3 and TRBJ2-5, with D unclear. V dropped 6 bases and J dropped 1 base, with 12 bases sitting between them. Germline assignment: CDR1 ENHRY and CDR2 SYGVKD. This CDR3 has 14 residues. The chain's CDR3 is CAISPKGGQETQYF. CDR3 DNA: TGTGCCATCAGCCCAAAGGGTGGCCAAGAGACCCAGTACTTC.

This clonotype was seen once. The rearrangement uses TRBV4-1 and TRBJ2-7, with 10 bases matching TRBD1. Germline V gives CDR1 MGHRA, CDR2 YSYEKL. This CDR3 has 16 residues. Germline trimming cut 0 bases from V and 4 bases from J; bases unmatched to any gene: 6. The CDR3 bases are TGCGCCAGCAGCCAAGATCAGGACAGGGGGGCATACGAGCAGTACTTC. This codes for CASSQDQDRGAYEQYF.

The chain uses TRBV14 and TRBJ2-6; no reliable D call. Trimming pared 5 bases from V and 4 bases from J, leaving 21 bases between. The germline V gene encodes CDR1 SGHDN and CDR2 FVKESK. The CDR3 consists of 18 residues. CDR3 sequence (DNA): TGTGCCAGCAGCAGCCGACAAGGGTACGCCTCCGGGGCCAACGTCCTGACTTTC. It is translated as CASSSRQGYASGANVLTF.

This sequence joins TRBV6-1 and TRBJ2-7; D not resolved. Per the germline V gene, CDR1 is MNHNS and CDR2 is SASEGT. Trimming shortened V by 8 bases and J by 5 bases, and 22 bases separated the two germline ends. This CDR3 spans 15 amino acids. CDR3: CASARLLGMSDEQYF. CDR3 DNA sequence: TGTGCCAGCGCCCGTCTGTTGGGGATGAGCGACGAGCAGTACTTC.

Concerning this clonotype itself: Because the CDR3 is missing its conserved closing phenylalanine or tryptophan, this is likely a read error. The chain couples TRBV6-6 to TRBJ1-2, with D perhaps TRBD1 (6 bases). This CDR3 region has 14 residues. The V gene lost 2 bases and the J gene lost 3 bases, with 10 bases spanning the gap. CDR1 is MNHNY and CDR2 is SVGAGI in the germline V gene (reference sequence). CDR3 region: CASSYSTGYYGYTC. CDR3 coding DNA: TGTGCCAGCAGTTACAGTACAGGGTACTATGGCTACACCTGC.

The chain carries TRBV3-1 and TRBJ2-5, with 12 bases matching TRBD2. Unmatched junction bases numbered 8, after V lost 1 base and J lost 2 bases. CDR1 and CDR2 from the germline V gene are LGHDT and YNNKEL (reference sequence). This CDR3 comprises 18 residues. The CDR3 spells CASSQVIRTSGAQETQYF. CDR3 DNA: TGTGCCAGCAGCCAAGTAATCAGGACTAGCGGGGCTCAAGAGACCCAGTACTTC.

This chain joins TRBV6-1 and TRBJ2-7, with TRBD2 identical over 14 bases. CDR1 and CDR2 (germline): MNHNS, SASEGT. The CDR3 totals 14 residues. The ends lost 8 bases at V and 5 bases at J; junction bases unmatched: 5. Here the CDR3 reads CASQGLAGVNEQYF. The CDR3 bases are TGTGCCAGCCAGGGACTAGCGGGAGTTAACGAGCAGTACTTC.

The chain combines TRBV5-5 with TRBJ2-7; TRBD2 might be the D (6 bases). Trimming took 4 bases from V and 3 from J, leaving 17 bases between them. The CDR3 runs 15 residues. Germline V CDR1 and CDR2: SGHKS, YYEKEE (reference sequence). DNA for the CDR3: TGTGCCAGCAGCCCACCGGGACTGGAGGACTACGAGCAGTACTTC. Amino acid sequence: CASSPPGLEDYEQYF.

The CDR3 DNA reads as TGTGCCAGTAGCGGGAGGGCCTACGAGCAGTACTTC. Translating it yields CASSGRAYEQYF. This sequence joins TRBV19 and TRBJ2-7; 8 bases map to TRBD2. The junction had 0 bases not matched to a gene; V was cut back by 6 bases and J by 2 bases. The CDR3 consists of 12 residues. Germline-derived CDR1 and CDR2 are LNHDA and SQIVND (reference sequence). The entire variable domain, with the rest obtained from reference TRBV19 and TRBJ2-7, is as follows: DGGITQSPKYLFRKEGQNVTLSCEQNLNHDAMYWYRQDPGQGLRLIYYSQIVNDFQKGDIAEGYSVSREKKESFPLTVTSAQKNPTAFYLCASSGRAYEQYFGPGTRLTVT.

The chain has TRBV3-1 and TRBJ2-7, with TRBD2 identical over 12 bases. The CDR3 has 16 residues. The V gene end was trimmed by 5 bases and the J gene end by 1 base; junction bases not matched to a gene: 6. CDR1 and CDR2 (germline): LGHDT, YNNKEL (reference sequence). Here the CDR3 reads CASSSQTSGSSYEQYF. Here the CDR3 DNA reads TGTGCCAGCAGCTCCCAGACTAGCGGGAGTTCCTACGAGCAGTACTTC.